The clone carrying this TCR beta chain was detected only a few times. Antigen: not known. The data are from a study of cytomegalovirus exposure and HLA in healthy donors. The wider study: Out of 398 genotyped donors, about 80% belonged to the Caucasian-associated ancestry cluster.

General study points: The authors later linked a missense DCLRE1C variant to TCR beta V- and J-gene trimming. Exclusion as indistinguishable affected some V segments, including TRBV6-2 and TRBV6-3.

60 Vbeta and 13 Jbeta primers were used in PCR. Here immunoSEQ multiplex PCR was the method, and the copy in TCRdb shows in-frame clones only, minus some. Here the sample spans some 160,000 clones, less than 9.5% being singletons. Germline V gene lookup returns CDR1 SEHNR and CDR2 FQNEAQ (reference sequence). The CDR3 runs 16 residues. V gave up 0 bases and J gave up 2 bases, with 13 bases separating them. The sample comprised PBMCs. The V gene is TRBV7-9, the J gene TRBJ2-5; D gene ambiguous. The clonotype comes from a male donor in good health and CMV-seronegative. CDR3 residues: CASSLAIRPGQETQYF. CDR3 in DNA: TGTGCCAGCAGCTTAGCGATTCGGCCCGGGCAAGAGACCCAGTACTTC.